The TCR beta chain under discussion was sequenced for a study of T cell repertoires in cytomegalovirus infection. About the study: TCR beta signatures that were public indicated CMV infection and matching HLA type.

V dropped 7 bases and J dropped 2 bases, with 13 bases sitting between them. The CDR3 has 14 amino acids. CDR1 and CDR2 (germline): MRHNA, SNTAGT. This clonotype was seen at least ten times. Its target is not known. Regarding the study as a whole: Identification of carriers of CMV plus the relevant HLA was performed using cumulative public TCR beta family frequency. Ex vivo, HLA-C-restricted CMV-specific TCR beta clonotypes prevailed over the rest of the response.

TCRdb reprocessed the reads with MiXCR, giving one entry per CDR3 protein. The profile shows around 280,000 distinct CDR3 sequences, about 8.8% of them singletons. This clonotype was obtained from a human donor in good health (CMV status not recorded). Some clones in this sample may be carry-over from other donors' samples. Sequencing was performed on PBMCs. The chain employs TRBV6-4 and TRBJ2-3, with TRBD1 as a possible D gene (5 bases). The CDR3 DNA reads TGTGCCAGCAAGGTCAGGGTTGACACAGATACGCAGTATTTT. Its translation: CASKVRVDTDTQYF.